A selection of T cell receptor beta chains follows, all from one sample in a study of blood T cell repertoires in COVID-19. TCRdb's copy holds only in-frame clones and misses some; the assay was immunoSEQ multiplex PCR. The repertoire has 150,000 to 200,000 clones, approximately 90% of them found once; the top ten carry roughly 5.5%. The source material was peripheral blood. These receptors were obtained from a man aged 40-50 years with active or convalescent COVID-19. Each CDR3 is given with its conserved first and last residue. Expanded clones are given a class, and other clones once, few, many or no size at all.

abundance	v_gene	j_gene	CDR3aa
NA	TRBV3-1/TRBV3-2	TRBJ2-2	CASSQVGRGKREGGGELFF
NA	TRBV11-2	TRBJ2-3	CASSKNRGRSTDTQYF
NA	TRBV6-2/TRBV6-3	TRBJ1-5	CASSYWQGADQPQHF
NA	TRBV6-5	TRBJ1-1	CASSYRDRGPVTEAFF
NA	TRBV6-6	TRBJ1-2	CASSTRTGANYGYTF
NA	TRBV6-5	TRBJ2-2	CASSSRTVGELFF
once	TRBV7-6	TRBJ2-2	CASSSPHRGMSFDTGELFF
NA	TRBV6-2/TRBV6-3	TRBJ1-5	CASSYSIASDRDNQPQHF
few	TRBV18	TRBJ1-1	CASSPDRDTEAFF
once	TRBV18	TRBJ1-6	CASSPTGIPNSPLHF
NA	TRBV5-1	TRBJ1-2	CASGQGDNYGYTF
NA	TRBV28	TRBJ2-1	CASSRGSETYNEQFF
NA	TRBV7-9	TRBJ1-3	CASSSLGGGPNTIYF
once	TRBV29-1	TRBJ1-2	CSVTGGFGYTF
NA	TRBV27	TRBJ2-7	CASSTRRGYEQYF
NA	TRBV7-2	TRBJ1-6	CASSPGVGYNSPLHF
NA	TRBV10-3	TRBJ2-1	CAISNGGDEQFF
NA	TRBV5-1	TRBJ2-7	CASSPTGTASGEQYF
NA	TRBV30	TRBJ1-1	CAWSVQSPGGNTEAFF
NA	TRBV11-2	TRBJ2-3	CASSPGQGRTDTQYF
NA	TRBV19	TRBJ2-7	CASSRTSGNIYEQYF
once	TRBV6-5	TRBJ2-7	CASNSAYEQYF
NA	TRBV7-2	TRBJ1-5	CASSPTGGNQPQHF
NA	TRBV3-1/TRBV3-2	TRBJ2-3	CASSQWRSLRGGSDTQYF
NA	TRBV27	TRBJ1-1	CASSLNRVNTEAFF
NA	TRBV20-1	TRBJ1-4	CSASWASTVKLFF
NA	TRBV24-1	TRBJ2-1	CATSDPGLAGGSSYNEQFF
NA	TRBV6-2/TRBV6-3	TRBJ1-1	CASSPDRGHVNTEAFF
NA	TRBV24-1	TRBJ1-6	CATSDRWGREDNSPLHF
once	TRBV28	TRBJ2-1	CASSRLTSGRSYNEQFF
NA	TRBV4-2	TRBJ1-3	CASSQDLRAGNTIYF
NA	TRBV5-4	TRBJ2-6	CASSSGTGRSGANVLTF
NA	TRBV6-6	TRBJ2-5	CASSLGLAGGQETQYF
NA	TRBV4-1	TRBJ1-3	CASSQAGANSGNTIYF
NA	TRBV6-2/TRBV6-3	TRBJ1-5	CASSLYWTNSNQPQHF
NA	TRBV27	TRBJ1-1	CASSREGGTEAFF
NA	TRBV30	TRBJ1-1	CAWSGGAPIGTEAFF
NA	TRBV28	TRBJ2-1	CASTFPRGGPGQGVPEQFF
NA	TRBV6-6	TRBJ2-7	CASSYDSETYEQYF
NA	TRBV27	TRBJ2-7	CASSFTGGGGSSYEQYF
NA	TRBV28	TRBJ1-1	CAIDRGLTEAFF
once	TRBV28	TRBJ1-6	CASSTPQGVRNSPLHF
NA	TRBV12-3/TRBV12-4	TRBJ1-2	CASSFSLVGGYTF
NA	TRBV13	TRBJ1-3	CASSTTGLSGNTIYF
NA	TRBV19	TRBJ2-7	CASSILETYEQYF
NA	TRBV7-2	TRBJ2-5	CASSLGQGMSGETQYF
NA	TRBV19	TRBJ1-1	CASSPNWNTEAFF
NA	TRBV19	TRBJ2-5	CASSTLRETQYF
NA	TRBV18	TRBJ1-2	CASSPLKAVWGDGYTF
NA	TRBV2	TRBJ1-6	CASSGVPGGSNSPLHF
NA	TRBV7-9	TRBJ2-7	CASSLEGGGEQYF